A few counts support the clone carrying this T cell receptor beta chain. Measured with immunoSEQ multiplex PCR; TCRdb has only the in-frame clones, and not every one. The sample holds 37,000 or so clones, about 88% seen once. The source of the sample is a study of blood T cell repertoires in COVID-19. V gave up 6 bases and J gave up 4 bases; unmatched junction bases: 9. Germline V gene data show CDR1 as SGHAT and CDR2 as FQNNGV. This CDR3 region has 16 residues. This chain uses TRBV11-2 with TRBJ2-3; 11 bases match TRBD1. Sequencing was done on a sample of peripheral blood. The clonotype originates from a man aged 55 to 69 with active COVID-19. The CDR3, as DNA: TGTGCCAGCAGGAACCGCCGGACAGGGGGCCCAGATACGCAGTATTTT. Its translation is CASRNRRTGGPDTQYF.